The rows below give T cell receptor beta chains drawn from one sample of a study of blood T cell repertoires in COVID-19. Profiled with immunoSEQ multiplex PCR; TCRdb holds only in-frame clones, not every one. Of around 390,000 clones in the sample, 87% are singletons; the top ten hold roughly 10%. Sequencing was done on a sample of PBMCs or T cells enriched from blood (not recorded which). The receptors come from a woman aged 45-65 years who had recovered from COVID-19. Each CDR3 is given with its conserved first and last residue. The D gene is left open where the match is weak. Size tells how often a clone was seen (once, few, many) or the class of an expanded clone, and some rows leave it out.

d_call j_call clone_size v_call cdr3_nt cdr3_aa
. TRBJ2-7 . TRBV28 TGTGCCAGCAGTTTATTAGGAGTCGCCTACGAGCAGTACTTC CASSLLGVAYEQYF
. TRBJ1-1 . TRBV7-6 TGTGCCAGCAGCCCGACCGGAGGAGCCACTGAAGCTTTCTTT CASSPTGGATEAFF
TRBD1 TRBJ1-1 . TRBV14 TGTGCCAGCAGCCACACAGAATCGTGGTTGGACAGGCGTAGAGACACTGAAGCTTTCTTT CASSHTESWLDRRRDTEAFF
. TRBJ1-1 . TRBV5-6 TGTGCCAGCAACGAAAATTTCGTGCAGGTCACTGAAGCTTTCTTT CASNENFVQVTEAFF
TRBD2 TRBJ2-2 . TRBV4-3 TGCGCCAGCAGCTTTCAGCGGGGGGGGACCGGGGAGCTGTTTTTT CASSFQRGGTGELFF
TRBD1 TRBJ1-2 . TRBV4-3 TGCGCCAGCAGCCAAGAAGTGGCGGGACAGGGCAAGGATGGCTACACCTTC CASSQEVAGQGKDGYTF
. TRBJ2-2 . TRBV3-1/TRBV3-2 TGTGCCAGCAGCCAAGTGCTTCTCCGGCGGGGAAACACCGGGGAGCTGTTTTTT CASSQVLLRRGNTGELFF
. TRBJ1-6 once TRBV2 TGTGCCAGCATGGGAGGTAGCCATAATTCACCCCTCCACTTT CASMGGSHNSPLHF
TRBD2 TRBJ2-5 . TRBV7-2 TGTGCCAGCAGCGGACTAGTTGTAGAGACCCAGTACTTC CASSGLVVETQYF
TRBD1 TRBJ2-3 . TRBV4-2 TGTGCCAGCAGCCAGGAAACAGGGGGCGCCCCAGATACGCAGTATTTT CASSQETGGAPDTQYF
. TRBJ1-2 . TRBV18 TGTGCCAGCTCACCACCTCATCAGGAAGGTGGCTACACCTTC CASSPPHQEGGYTF
. TRBJ1-6 . TRBV28 TGTGCCAGCAGTCACGACACTTCAATCTATAATTCACCCCTCCACTTT CASSHDTSIYNSPLHF
. TRBJ1-3 . TRBV7-2 TGTGCCAGCAGCTATCCCCTTACAGGGAACTCTGGAAACACCATATATTTT CASSYPLTGNSGNTIYF
. TRBJ1-1 . TRBV5-1 TGCGCCAGCAGCTTGGTGGCGGAGAACACTGAAGCTTTCTTT CASSLVAENTEAFF
TRBD1 TRBJ1-2 . TRBV29-1 TGCAGCGTTGACTTGAGGGGGCTCGACTATGGCTACACCTTC CSVDLRGLDYGYTF
. TRBJ1-6 . TRBV2 TGTGCCAGCAGTGAAAGATGGGCTTTCTCTAATTCACCCCTCCACTTT CASSERWAFSNSPLHF
. TRBJ2-3 . TRBV5-1 TGCGCCAGCAGCTTGGTCACGGCAGATACGCAGTATTTT CASSLVTADTQYF
. TRBJ2-1 . TRBV5-1 TGCGCCAGCAACCGGGATGTGGAAAACAATGAGCAGTTCTTC CASNRDVENNEQFF
TRBD2 TRBJ2-5 . TRBV5-1 TGCGCCAGCAGCTTGGAAGCGGGGGCGTCTGGAGAGACCCAGTACTTC CASSLEAGASGETQYF
TRBD2 TRBJ2-5 . TRBV27 TGTGCCAGCAGTCGAAGGACTAGCGGGGGGGCCGGGGAGACCCAGTACTTC CASSRRTSGGAGETQYF
. TRBJ1-1 . TRBV10-3 TGTGCCATCAGTGAGTCGCCGACAACCACTGAAGCTTTCTTT CAISESPTTTEAFF
. TRBJ1-2 . TRBV4-1 TGCGCCAGCAGCAAAGGCTGGAGGAAAAATGAGGGCTACACCTTC CASSKGWRKNEGYTF
TRBD2 TRBJ2-7 . TRBV7-2 TGTGCCAGCAGCGCTTACGGGGGGAAGGAGCAGTACTTC CASSAYGGKEQYF
TRBD1 TRBJ2-2 few TRBV29-1 TGCAGCGTCAGGACAGGCACCGGGGAGCTGTTTTTT CSVRTGTGELFF
. TRBJ2-7 . TRBV24-1 TGTGCCACCAGTGATTTACAGTCCCCAAGCGAGCAGTACTTC CATSDLQSPSEQYF
TRBD1 TRBJ1-2 . TRBV27 TGTGCCAGCAGTCCCGACAGGGGCGCTGGCTACACCTTC CASSPDRGAGYTF
TRBD1 TRBJ2-5 . TRBV7-3 TGTGCCAGCAGCTTAGGCCCAGGACAGGGGGGCCAAGAGACCCAGTACTTC CASSLGPGQGGQETQYF
TRBD1 TRBJ2-1 . TRBV9 TGTGCCAGCAGCGTAGCCCCGGACAGGCCGGGTAATGAGCAGTTCTTC CASSVAPDRPGNEQFF
. TRBJ1-6 . TRBV5-1 TGCGCCAGCAGCTTTTCAGCGCCTAATAATTCACCCCTCCACTTT CASSFSAPNNSPLHF
. TRBJ1-3 . TRBV5-1 TGCGCCAGCAGCTTGGAGCGGTCTGGAAACACCATATATTTT CASSLERSGNTIYF
. TRBJ2-1 . TRBV6-2/TRBV6-3 TGTGCCAGCAGTAGGGGGAATGAGCAGTTCTTC CASSRGNEQFF
. TRBJ1-3 . TRBV4-1 TGCGCCAGCAGCCAAGATCCCACTGGCTCTGGAAACACCATATATTTT CASSQDPTGSGNTIYF
. TRBJ2-7 . TRBV21-1 TGTGCCAGCCGTGGGGACAGGGAATATCAAGAGCAGTACTTC CASRGDREYQEQYF
TRBD2 TRBJ2-1 . TRBV6-4 TGTGCCACCAGACCTAGCGGGGGGGGGAGTGAGCAGTTCTTC CATRPSGGGSEQFF
. TRBJ2-5 . TRBV20-1 TGCAGTGCTAGTAAGCCGGCGGTGTCCCGAGAGACCCAGTACTTC CSASKPAVSRETQYF
TRBD1 TRBJ2-1 . TRBV11-2 TGTGCCAGCAGCTTGGCGACAGGGTACAATGAGCAGTTCTTC CASSLATGYNEQFF
. TRBJ1-5 . TRBV5-1 TGCGCCAGCAGCGCCGGGTGGAATCAGCCCCAGCATTTT CASSAGWNQPQHF
. TRBJ1-3 . TRBV30 TGTGCCTGGAGCCCCACGCAGACTGGAAACACCATATATTTT CAWSPTQTGNTIYF
TRBD1 TRBJ1-6 . TRBV19 TGTGCCAGTAGCTCGGACAGGACTAATTCACCCCTCCACTTT CASSSDRTNSPLHF
. TRBJ1-1 . TRBV25-1 TGTGCCAGCAGTCCACCCCCCGGGACACCAAAGATGGCTTTCTTT CASSPPPGTPKMAFF
TRBD2 TRBJ2-1 . TRBV7-9 TGTGCCAGCAGCTTAATAAGCGGGGGGTGGAATGAGCAGTTCTTC CASSLISGGWNEQFF
. TRBJ1-2 once TRBV23-1 TGCGCCAGCAGGAAAGGAGGGAACTATGGCTACACCTTC CASRKGGNYGYTF
TRBD2 TRBJ2-1 . TRBV15 TGTGCCACCCGCTTAGCGGGATACAATGAGCAGTTCTTC CATRLAGYNEQFF
TRBD1 TRBJ1-5 once TRBV27 TGTGCCAGCAGTTTCCACGGACAGGGCAATCAGCCCCAGCATTTT CASSFHGQGNQPQHF
. TRBJ2-7 . TRBV27 TGTGCCAGCAGTTCCAGTCGACTCGTCCAGTACGAGCAGTACTTC CASSSSRLVQYEQYF
. TRBJ1-6 . TRBV19 TGTGCCAGTAGTATAGTTGGACAGATAAAGCTCTCACCCCTCCACTTT CASSIVGQIKLSPLHF
. TRBJ2-7 . TRBV2 TGTGCCAGCAGTGCTCACAGGGTTATTGAGCAGTACTTC CASSAHRVIEQYF
. TRBJ1-5 . TRBV7-9 TGTGCCAGCAGTCTCACTGGCAATCAGCCCCAGCATTTT CASSLTGNQPQHF
. TRBJ1-1 . TRBV18 TGTGCCAGCTCAGGAGCGGTGGGCACTGAAGCTTTCTTT CASSGAVGTEAFF
. TRBJ1-6 . TRBV27 TGTGCCAGCAGTCCCCGACGGAGCTCCTATAATTCACCCCTCCACTTT CASSPRRSSYNSPLHF
. TRBJ1-5 . TRBV7-2 TGTGCCAGCAGCTTAGGGTCCCAGGGCAATCAGCCCCAGCATTTT CASSLGSQGNQPQHF
. TRBJ2-5 . TRBV14 TGTGCCAGCAGCCAAGTCAGCCAGGGGTTGGTGATAGAGACCCAGTACTTC CASSQVSQGLVIETQYF
. TRBJ1-1 . TRBV6-2/TRBV6-3 TGTGCCAGCAGTTTCCCGGGTGCTGAAGCTTTCTTT CASSFPGAEAFF
. TRBJ1-1 . TRBV9 TGTGCCAGCAGCGCCTACGGCGGCACTGAAGCTTTCTTT CASSAYGGTEAFF
TRBD2 TRBJ2-7 . TRBV30 TGTGCCTGGTCGGACATAGCGGGGCCTTCCTACGAGCAGTACTTC CAWSDIAGPSYEQYF
. TRBJ1-2 . TRBV19 TGTGCCAGTAGGTCCACAGGGACCGGCTATGGCTACACCTTC CASRSTGTGYGYTF
TRBD1 TRBJ2-1 . TRBV5-4 TGTGCCAGCAGCTTGATGGCAGGGGGCACCTACAATGAGCAGTTCTTC CASSLMAGGTYNEQFF